Listed here are 6 T cell receptor beta chains from one sample, sequenced in a study of regulatory T cells in long-lasting Graves disease. As to time point: newly diagnosed GD, antithyroid drugs for less than 3 months. PBMCs were the source of the RNA used for TCR sequencing. Arm-PCR with iRepertoire HTBI primers amplified the CDR3 regions for these TCR beta libraries. MiXCR was run by TCRdb on the multiplex PCR reads, yielding one entry per CDR3 protein. The data hold a few hundred thousand distinct CDR3 sequences, with over 9.5% observed a single time. These data were also filed under a second study, of T cells in Graves' hyperthyroidism and ophthalmopathy.

This specimen consisted of peripheral blood mononuclear cells (PBMCs), obtained at new diagnosis, from a patient treated with antithyroid drugs. The receptors were sampled from a woman younger than 30 with Graves disease.

This clonotype was recorded a few times. The chain uses TRBV19 and TRBJ1-6; D not resolved. V lost 1 base and J lost 1, with 5 bases in between. Germline CDR1 and CDR2: LNHDA and SQIVND (reference sequence). The CDR3 length is 15 residues. DNA for the CDR3: TGTGCCAGTAGTATAGCGAGATCCTATAATTCACCCCTCCACTTT. Amino acid sequence: CASSIARSYNSPLHF.

The chain recombines TRBV6-1 with TRBJ1-1; D is ambiguous. CDR1 and CDR2 (germline): MNHNS, SASEGT. The length of the CDR3 is 16 residues. Trimming removed 5 bases at V and 2 bases at J, with 18 bases between. In DNA, the CDR3 is TGTGCCAGCAGTCCCATGACGCTGGAAGTAAACACTGAAGCTTTCTTT. It is translated as CASSPMTLEVNTEAFF.

This clonotype was detected many times. The chain combines TRBV29-1 with TRBJ2-5; no definite D call. Germline V gives CDR1 SQVTM, CDR2 ANQGSEA. The CDR3 contains 14 residues. The ends were cut back, 7 bases at V and 3 bases at J, with 18 bases in the middle. The CDR3 bases are TGCAGCGCTTCACAGATAAGGTGGAAAGAGACCCAGTACTTC. It codes for CSASQIRWKETQYF.

This clonotype was recorded at least ten times. The J gene is TRBJ2-1, the V gene TRBV5-4; TRBD2 might be the D (6 bases). V dropped 6 bases and J dropped 0 bases, with 16 bases sitting between them. CDR1 is SGHNT and CDR2 is YYREEE in the germline V gene (reference sequence). The CDR3 contains 16 residues. DNA for the CDR3: TGTGCCAGCACAGGAGGGAGCGCCAGCTCCTACAATGAGCAGTTCTTC. Amino acids: CASTGGSASSYNEQFF.

The table lists this clonotype with many counts. The chain carries TRBV24-1 and TRBJ2-1; TRBD2 aligns across 10 bases. Trimming at V came to 4 bases and at J to 9 bases, leaving 8 bases not matched to a gene. Germline CDR1 KGHDR, CDR2 SFDVKD. This CDR3 is built from 15 residues. The CDR3 nucleotides read TGTGCCACCAGTGACCCGGCTAGCGGGAGTCCTGAGCAGTTCTTC. This codes for CATSDPASGSPEQFF.

This clonotype was counted at least ten times. This chain uses TRBV5-6 with TRBJ1-1; TRBD1 is a possible D gene (5 bases). V dropped 1 base and J dropped 3 bases, with 13 bases sitting between them. Germline assignment: CDR1 SGHDT and CDR2 YYEEEE. The CDR3 runs 15 residues. In DNA form, the CDR3 reads TGTGCCAGCAGCTTGTCGGGACCACTGGACACTGAAGCTTTCTTT. Protein: CASSLSGPLDTEAFF.